These 10 T cell receptor beta chains were sequenced from one sample in a study of CD4+ T cells in melanoma. Only in-frame clones appear in the TCRdb table, and some are missing; sequencing was by immunoSEQ multiplex PCR. The sample yields some 120,000 clones, 92% seen once. Sequencing used peripheral blood. The source of these receptors is a human donor with melanoma.

CDR3 amino acids: CASRAGESLEQYF. For the CDR3, the DNA is TGTGCCAGCAGAGCGGGAGAGTCCCTCGAGCAGTACTTC. This chain joins TRBV25-1 and TRBJ2-7, with TRBD2 matching 8 bases. Germline CDR1 is MGHDK and CDR2 is SYGVNS. This CDR3 region has 13 residues. Losses at the gene ends were 6 bases for V and 6 bases for J; bases not matched to a gene: 7.

The chain couples TRBV4-2 to TRBJ2-5, with unresolved D. The CDR3 runs to 14 residues. The germline gives CDR1 LGHNA, CDR2 YNFKEQ. With 1 base removed from V and 5 bases from J, the gap between germline ends came to 11 bases. CDR3 sequence: CASSQGLLGETQYF. The CDR3 DNA reads TGTGCCAGCAGCCAAGGTCTCCTAGGGGAGACCCAGTACTTC.

This chain links TRBV5-6 with TRBJ2-7; weak D call: TRBD2 (5 bases). Germline-derived CDR1 and CDR2 are SGHDT and YYEEEE. The CDR3 covers 11 residues. Trimming left V 2 bases short and J 5 bases short, with 5 bases between. This CDR3 reads CASSFGDEQYF. In DNA form, the CDR3 reads TGTGCCAGCAGCTTCGGGGACGAGCAGTACTTC.

The rearrangement uses TRBV2 and TRBJ2-1; perhaps TRBD2 as D (6 bases). The germline CDR1 and CDR2 sequences are SNHLY and FYNNEI. Trimming stripped 8 bases from V and 4 bases from J, with 12 bases between. CDR3 length: 13 residues. The CDR3 spells CASALAKYNEQFF. The DNA for the CDR3 is TGTGCCAGCGCCCTAGCGAAATACAATGAGCAGTTCTTC. The full variable domain, completed using reference TRBV2 and TRBJ2-1, is EPEVTQTPSHQVTQMGQEVILRCVPISNHLYFYWYRQILGQKVEFLVSFYNNEISEKSEIFDDQFSVERPDGSNFTLKIRSTKLEDSAMYFCASALAKYNEQFFGPGTRLTVL.

Worth noting for this clone: The junction departs from germline at one end; a sequencing error may be responsible. This sequence joins TRBV7-9 and TRBJ2-1; 7 nucleotides align to TRBD2. CDR1 and CDR2 from the germline V gene are SEHNR and FQNEAQ (reference sequence). This CDR3 has 10 residues. The CDR3 reads CASSSGILLF. The CDR3 DNA reads as TGTGCCAGCAGCAGCGGGATCTTACTCTTC.

The V and J genes are TRBV9 and TRBJ1-4, with a possible D match to TRBD1 (6 bases). V dropped 0 bases and J dropped 3 bases, with 9 bases sitting between them. CDR1 is SGDLS, CDR2 YYNGEE, per germline. The CDR3 contains 15 residues. CDR3 residues: CASSVEGQANEKLFF. DNA of the CDR3: TGTGCCAGCAGCGTAGAGGGACAAGCTAATGAAAAACTGTTTTTT.

The rearrangement joins TRBV19 to TRBJ2-7, with unresolved D. V shed 4 bases and J shed 3 bases, with 4 bases lying between them. The germline V gene has CDR1 LNHDA and CDR2 SQIVND (reference sequence). This CDR3 comprises 11 residues. The CDR3 region has the DNA TGTGCCAGTAGTAGTTACTACGAGCAGTACTTC. This gives the protein CASSSYYEQYF.

V usage is TRBV27 and J usage is TRBJ2-7; D is unresolved. The CDR3 contains 11 residues. The germline V and J ends were trimmed by 6 bases and 3 bases, with 6 bases remaining between them. CDR1 MNHEY and CDR2 SMNVEV come from the germline V gene (reference sequence). The CDR3 DNA reads TGTGCCAGCAGGGATTTCTACGAGCAGTACTTC. It is translated as CASRDFYEQYF.

This chain connects TRBV4-2 to TRBJ2-2, with TRBD2 matching 9 bases. Germline CDR1 and CDR2: LGHNA and YNFKEQ. The ends lost 0 bases at V and 5 bases at J; junction bases unmatched: 4. This CDR3 is 16 amino acids long. This CDR3 reads CASSQDAGGDTGELFF. CDR3 nucleotides: TGTGCCAGCAGCCAAGATGCGGGGGGGGATACCGGGGAGCTGTTTTTT.

The V call is TRBV4-3, the J call TRBJ2-3; TRBD2 matches 9 bases. CDR3 length: 19 residues. V gave up 0 bases and J gave up 3 bases; unmatched junction bases: 13. CDR1 is LGHNA and CDR2 is YSLEER in the germline V gene. The CDR3 loop is CASSQDGGRAGGDTDTQYF. The CDR3 coding sequence is TGCGCCAGCAGCCAAGATGGTGGGCGAGCGGGAGGTGATACAGATACGCAGTATTTT.